The T cell receptor beta chain described here comes from a study of blood T cell repertoires in COVID-19 (dated by TCRdb to about 2020). Regarding the research as a whole: Samples covering the acute and convalescent phases of COVID-19 were provided by collaborators in the United States, Italy and Spain. The material from the prospective study consisted of cDNA or gDNA derived from T cells, B-cell-depleted T cells, or PBMCs. Deeply sampled blood TCRbeta repertoires from subjects exposed to, actively infected with, or recovered from COVID-19 were included in the dataset. The repertoires were released in a freely available public database intended as a resource for research on the immune response to SARS-CoV-2. Samples were obtained from the ongoing ImmuneRACE study (first 160 participants) and from about 1,300 subjects provided by 6 global collaborators. A de-identified subject ID, COVID-19 status, age in years and sex were almost always included in the sample metadata. Where available, HLA class I and class II types were obtained from metadata supplied by the sample provider rather than from assay-based typing. Overall results and qualifications from the work: The amount of clinical and demographic metadata varied by source and participant and was provided uncurated.

The immunoSEQ Assay, a bias-controlled multiplex PCR, was used to amplify TCRbeta CDR3 regions from genomic DNA. The source study handled its data this way. The number of nucleated cells in each sample was estimated from the amplification of reference gene primers within the assay. To quantify the absolute abundance of each unique TCRbeta CDR3 rearrangement, sequence reads were collapsed and filtered. For each sample, productive Simpson clonality was calculated as the square root of Simpson's diversity index across productive rearrangements. Not all clones reach the TCRdb copy of this immuneACCESS table, which keeps in-frame sequences only. Checked studies attribute under half of the gap to unresolved V genes and leave the rest unexplained. V, J and clone size are taken as reported in that table, and D and trimming were inferred from the DNA itself. A total of more than 300,000 clones appear in this sample, more than 75% of them only once. Jointly, the top ten make up around 1.6% of the sample.

Whole blood was collected in K2EDTA tubes by collaborating institutions according to the institutions' own protocols. For TCRbeta analysis, collaborators shipped samples in one of three forms: frozen whole blood, isolated PBMCs, or DNA extracted from either of those sample types. In its sample, this clone was seen once. Its antigen is not yet known. Base qualities are not provided; no much larger clone lies one nucleotide away. The CDR3 numbers 14 residues from cysteine through phenylalanine. The CDR3 DNA has 42 bases and is translated from base 1. The CDR1 and CDR2 encoded by the germline V gene are SGDLS and YYNGEE. V lost 3 bases and J lost 0 bases; the stretch between them is 7 bases long.

Source material: peripheral blood. This receptor was identified in a woman aged 50 to 60 with acute or convalescent COVID-19. The sequence joins TRBV9 to TRBJ2-1; 5 matching bases give a weak D call of TRBD2. The nucleotide sequence reads as follows: TGTGCCAGCAGCGACGGGAACTCCTACAATGAGCAGTTCTTC. This yields the protein CASSDGNSYNEQFF.